The entry that follows covers one T cell receptor beta chain sequence. Its target is unknown. The germline V gene has CDR1 SGHTA and CDR2 FQGNSA. V was cut by 5 bases and J by 9 bases, with 15 bases left in between. This CDR3 contains 13 residues. The assay was immunoSEQ multiplex PCR, and TCRdb's table has in-frame clones only and misses some. The data show approximately 90,000 clones, around nine tenths seen once. This entry belongs to a study of OX40 agonist ivuxolimab in advanced cancers. Study-wide background: Given to patients was ivuxolimab, an agonistic anti-OX40 (CD134) antibody. Intravenous ivuxolimab at 0.01 to 10 mg/kg was given to patients every 2 weeks. Dose-escalation patients were diagnosed with hepatocellular carcinoma, melanoma, renal cell cancer or head and neck cancer.

Overall study results and limits: Certain nonresponders likewise exhibited a low normalized T-cell clonal expansion.

J is TRBJ2-3 and V is TRBV7-2, with unresolved D. This clonotype was sampled from an adult with an advanced solid tumor such as melanoma, head and neck, liver or kidney cancer. This specimen consisted of CD4+ or CD8+ T cells sorted from blood, obtained in a trial of the OX40 agonist ivuxolimab. CDR3 sequence reads: CASSPDDTTTQYF. The CDR3 region has the DNA TGTGCCAGCAGCCCCGACGATACTACAACGCAGTATTTT. Using reference TRBV7-2 and TRBJ2-3 for the parts outside the CDR3, the full variable domain is GAGVSQSPSNKVTEKGKDVELRCDPISGHTALYWYRQSLGQGLEFLIYFQGNSAPDKSGLPSDRFSAERTGGSVSTLTIQRTQQEDSAVYLCASSPDDTTTQYFGPGTRLTVL.